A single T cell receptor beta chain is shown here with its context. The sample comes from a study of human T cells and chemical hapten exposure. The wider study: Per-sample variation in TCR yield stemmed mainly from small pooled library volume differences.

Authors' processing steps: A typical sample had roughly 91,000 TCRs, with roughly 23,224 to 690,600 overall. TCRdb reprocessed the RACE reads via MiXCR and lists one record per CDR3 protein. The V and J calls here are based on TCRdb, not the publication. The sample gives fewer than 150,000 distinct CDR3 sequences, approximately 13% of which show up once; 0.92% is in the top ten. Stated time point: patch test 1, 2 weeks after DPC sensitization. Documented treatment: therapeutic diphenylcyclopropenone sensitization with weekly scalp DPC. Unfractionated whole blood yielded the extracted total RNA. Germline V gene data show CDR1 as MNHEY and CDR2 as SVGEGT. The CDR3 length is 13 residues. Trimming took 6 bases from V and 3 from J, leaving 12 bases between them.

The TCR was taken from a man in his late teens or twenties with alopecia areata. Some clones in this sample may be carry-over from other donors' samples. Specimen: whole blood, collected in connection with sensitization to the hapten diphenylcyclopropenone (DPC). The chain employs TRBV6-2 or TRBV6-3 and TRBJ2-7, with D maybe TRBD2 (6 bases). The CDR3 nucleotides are TGTGCCAGCAGCATCCAGCGGGTCTACGAGCAGTACTTC. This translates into CASSIQRVYEQYF.